Detailed here is one T cell receptor (beta chain). This sample is drawn from a study of blood T cell repertoires in COVID-19. Clones were sequenced by immunoSEQ multiplex PCR, and TCRdb holds only the in-frame ones, with some missing. The table includes 150,000 or so clones, roughly 89% detected once. CDR1 and CDR2 from the germline V gene are MDHEN and SYDVKM. V was trimmed by 4 bases and J by 4 bases, leaving 13 bases between them. This CDR3 spans 14 amino acids. This TCR was sampled from a man aged 50 to 59 with acute or convalescent COVID-19. The chain recombines TRBV28 with TRBJ1-2; D might be TRBD1 (5 bases). Material: peripheral blood. This chain's CDR3 is CASSSGAGIYGYTF. Here the CDR3 DNA reads TGTGCCAGCAGTTCTGGAGCAGGGATCTATGGCTACACCTTC.